The sequence of this T cell receptor beta chain was determined in a study of T cell changes during pregnancy in multiple sclerosis. J was trimmed by 5 bases and V by 10 bases; bases with no gene match: 5. Germline V gene sequence: CDR1 SGHRS, CDR2 YFSETQ. CDR3 length: 12 residues. Assay: immunoSEQ multiplex PCR; the TCRdb copy retains only in-frame clones and omits some. The table shows some 75,000 clones, with about 95% occurring only once. The receptor comes from a female donor with multiple sclerosis, enrolled in a pregnancy study. Sample: peripheral blood, taken in the second trimester of pregnancy. The chain is built from TRBV5-1 and TRBJ2-5; 10 bases align to TRBD1. In nucleotides, the CDR3 is TGCGCCGCGACAGGGGGCTTGGAGACCCAGTACTTC. As protein: CAATGGLETQYF.